This T cell receptor (beta chain) was recorded in a study of beta chain features in type 1 diabetes. Study-wide findings and caveats: Among patients, naive, central memory and Treg TCRB repertoires appeared more similar than among healthy donors. TCRB CDR3s were moderately but significantly shorter in Type 1 diabetes patients in all four CD4+ subsets. More deletions and fewer insertions at VDJ junctions were seen in type 1 diabetes patients.

Reverse transcribing all isolated RNA meant expressed TCRB transcripts were sequenced. Assay: immunoSEQ multiplex PCR; the TCRdb copy retains only in-frame clones and omits some. The sample lists around 260,000 clones; 20% were seen once. Trimming cost V 3 bases and J 5 bases, with 11 bases left between them. Germline V gives CDR1 SGDLS, CDR2 YYNGEE. The CDR3 spans 13 residues. This clone was seen a few times. Its antigen is unidentified. Each donor gave one heparinised blood draw averaging around 120 mL. This receptor was obtained from a middle-aged woman with type 1 diabetes. The genes are TRBV9 and TRBJ2-5; tentatively, D is TRBD1 (6 bases). Input material: naive CD4+ T cells from blood. For the CDR3, the DNA is TGTGCCAGCAGCGAAGGACAGCGGGAGACCCAGTACTTC. It translates to CASSEGQRETQYF.